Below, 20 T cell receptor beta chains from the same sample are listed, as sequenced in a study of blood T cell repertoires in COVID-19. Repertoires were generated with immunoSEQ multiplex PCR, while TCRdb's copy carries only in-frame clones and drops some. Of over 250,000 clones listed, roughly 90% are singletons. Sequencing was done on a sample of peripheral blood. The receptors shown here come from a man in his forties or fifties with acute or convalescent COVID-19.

The CDR3 sequence is CASSFVGAGNTIYF. The CDR3 region has the DNA TGTGCCAGCAGCTTCGTAGGGGCTGGAAACACCATATATTTT. The chain couples TRBV5-4 to TRBJ1-3, with D maybe TRBD1 (5 bases). The germline gives CDR1 SGHNT, CDR2 YYREEE (reference sequence). The CDR3 loop spans 14 amino acids. Between the trimmed V and J ends, which lost 2 bases and 2 bases, there was a span of 8 bases. Full variable domain (remainder filled in from reference TRBV5-4 and TRBJ1-3): ETGVTQSPTHLIKTRGQQVTLRCSSQSGHNTVSWYQQALGQGPQFIFQYYREEENGRGNFPPRFSGLQFPNYSSELNVNALELDDSALYLCASSFVGAGNTIYFGEGSWLTVV.

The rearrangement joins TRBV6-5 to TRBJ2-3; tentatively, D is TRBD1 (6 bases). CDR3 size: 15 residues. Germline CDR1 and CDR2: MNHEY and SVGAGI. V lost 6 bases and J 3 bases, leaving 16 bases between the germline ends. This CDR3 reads CASRRQAMGTDTQYF. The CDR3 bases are TGTGCCAGCAGACGACAGGCAATGGGTACAGATACGCAGTATTTT.

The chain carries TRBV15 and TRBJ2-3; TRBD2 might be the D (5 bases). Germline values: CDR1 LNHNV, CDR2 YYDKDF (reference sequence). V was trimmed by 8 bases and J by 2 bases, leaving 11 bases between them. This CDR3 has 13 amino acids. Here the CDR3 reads CATADYTTDTQYF. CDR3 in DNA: TGTGCCACCGCCGACTACACCACAGATACGCAGTATTTT.

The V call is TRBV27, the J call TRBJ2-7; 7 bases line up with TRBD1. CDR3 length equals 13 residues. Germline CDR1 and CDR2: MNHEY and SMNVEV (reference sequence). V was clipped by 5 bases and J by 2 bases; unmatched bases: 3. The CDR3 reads CASSPGTAYEQYF. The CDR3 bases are TGTGCCAGCAGTCCCGGGACAGCCTACGAGCAGTACTTC.

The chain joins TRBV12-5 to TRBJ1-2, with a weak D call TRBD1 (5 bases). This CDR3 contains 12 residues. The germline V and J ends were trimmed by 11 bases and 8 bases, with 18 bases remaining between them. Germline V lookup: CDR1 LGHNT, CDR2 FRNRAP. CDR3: CAGGGPTRGYTF. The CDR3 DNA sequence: TGTGCTGGGGGGGGACCGACGAGGGGCTACACCTTC.

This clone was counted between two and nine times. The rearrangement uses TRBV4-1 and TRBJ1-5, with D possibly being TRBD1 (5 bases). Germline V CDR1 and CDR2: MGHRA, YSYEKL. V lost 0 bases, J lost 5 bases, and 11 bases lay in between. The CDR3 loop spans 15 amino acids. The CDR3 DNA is TGCGCCAGCAGCCAAGACGGGGGAACGGATCAGCCCCAGCATTTT. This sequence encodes CASSQDGGTDQPQHF.

The CDR3 DNA is TGTGCCAGCAGCGTAGTCCCTACGAACACCGGGGAGCTGTTTTTT. Its protein product is CASSVVPTNTGELFF. The gene calls are TRBV9 and TRBJ2-2; D uncertain. CDR3 length: 15 amino acids. V was clipped by 0 bases and J by 0 bases, with 6 bases between them. CDR1 is SGDLS, CDR2 YYNGEE, per germline.

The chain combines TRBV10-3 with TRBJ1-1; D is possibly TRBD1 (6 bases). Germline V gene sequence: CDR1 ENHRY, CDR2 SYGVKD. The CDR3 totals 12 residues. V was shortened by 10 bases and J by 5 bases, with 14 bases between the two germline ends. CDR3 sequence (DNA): TGTGCCACCGACAAGGGGGGGACTGAAGCTTTCTTT. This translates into CATDKGGTEAFF.

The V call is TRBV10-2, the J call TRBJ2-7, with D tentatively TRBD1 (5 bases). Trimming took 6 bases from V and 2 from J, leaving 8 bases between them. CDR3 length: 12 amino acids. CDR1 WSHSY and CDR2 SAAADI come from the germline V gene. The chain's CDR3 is CASRQDTYEQYF. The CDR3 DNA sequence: TGCGCCAGCAGACAGGACACCTACGAGCAGTACTTC.

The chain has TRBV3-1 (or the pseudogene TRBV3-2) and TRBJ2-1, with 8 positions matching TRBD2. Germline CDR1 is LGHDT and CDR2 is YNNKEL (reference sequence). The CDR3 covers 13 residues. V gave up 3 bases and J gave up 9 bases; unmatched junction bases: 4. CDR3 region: CASSQAGGSEQFF. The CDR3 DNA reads TGTGCCAGCAGCCAGGCGGGGGGTTCTGAGCAGTTCTTC.

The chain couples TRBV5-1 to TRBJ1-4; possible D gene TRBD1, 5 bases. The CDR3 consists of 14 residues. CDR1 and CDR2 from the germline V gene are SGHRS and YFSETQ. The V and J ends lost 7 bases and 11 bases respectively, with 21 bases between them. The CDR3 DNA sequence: TGCGCCAGCCGTCTAGACAGCCCCGCTTCTAAACTGTTTTTT. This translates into CASRLDSPASKLFF.

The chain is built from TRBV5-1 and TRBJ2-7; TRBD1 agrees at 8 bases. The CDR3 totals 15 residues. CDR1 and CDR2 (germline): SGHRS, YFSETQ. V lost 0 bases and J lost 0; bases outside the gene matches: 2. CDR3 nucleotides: TGCGCCAGCAGCTTGGGGACAGGGTTCTCCTACGAGCAGTACTTC. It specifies CASSLGTGFSYEQYF.

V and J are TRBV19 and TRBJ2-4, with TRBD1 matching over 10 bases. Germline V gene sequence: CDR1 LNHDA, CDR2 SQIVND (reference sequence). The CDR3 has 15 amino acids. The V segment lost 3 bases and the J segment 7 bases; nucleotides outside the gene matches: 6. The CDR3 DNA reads TGTGCCAGTAGTATGCGACAGGGGGCATGGAACATTCAGTACTTC. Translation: CASSMRQGAWNIQYF.

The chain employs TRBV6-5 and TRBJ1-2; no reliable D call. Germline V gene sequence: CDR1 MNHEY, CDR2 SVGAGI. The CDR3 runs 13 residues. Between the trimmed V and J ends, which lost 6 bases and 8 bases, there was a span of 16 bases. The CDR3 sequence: CASSRSASIGYTF. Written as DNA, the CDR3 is TGTGCCAGCAGCCGGAGCGCTAGTATCGGCTACACCTTC.

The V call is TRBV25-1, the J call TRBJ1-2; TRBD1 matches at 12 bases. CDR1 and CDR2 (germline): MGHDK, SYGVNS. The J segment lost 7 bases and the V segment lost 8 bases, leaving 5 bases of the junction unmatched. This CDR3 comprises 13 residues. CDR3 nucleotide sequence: TGTGCCAGCCGAGGGACAGGGGGCACTGGCTACACCTTC. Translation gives CASRGTGGTGYTF.

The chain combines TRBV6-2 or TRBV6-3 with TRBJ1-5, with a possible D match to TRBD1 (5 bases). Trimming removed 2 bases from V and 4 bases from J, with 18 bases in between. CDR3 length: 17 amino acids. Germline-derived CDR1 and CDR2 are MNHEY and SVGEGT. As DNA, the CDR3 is TGTGCCAGCAGTTACCCGCGGGGCGGGGGGGGGAATCAGCCCCAGCATTTT. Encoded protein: CASSYPRGGGGNQPQHF.

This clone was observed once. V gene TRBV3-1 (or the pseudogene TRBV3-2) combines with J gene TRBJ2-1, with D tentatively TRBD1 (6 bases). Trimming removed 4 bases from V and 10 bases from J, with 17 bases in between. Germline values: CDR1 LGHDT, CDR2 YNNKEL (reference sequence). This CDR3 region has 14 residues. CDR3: CASSPHGGRGEQFF. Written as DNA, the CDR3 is TGTGCCAGCAGCCCGCATGGGGGCCGAGGAGAGCAGTTCTTC.

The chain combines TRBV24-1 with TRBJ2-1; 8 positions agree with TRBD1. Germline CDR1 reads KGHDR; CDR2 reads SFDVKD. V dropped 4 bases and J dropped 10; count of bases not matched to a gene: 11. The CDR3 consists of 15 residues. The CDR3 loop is CATSDSRQGAEEQFF. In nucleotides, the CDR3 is TGTGCCACCAGTGACTCTCGGCAGGGGGCAGAAGAGCAGTTCTTC.

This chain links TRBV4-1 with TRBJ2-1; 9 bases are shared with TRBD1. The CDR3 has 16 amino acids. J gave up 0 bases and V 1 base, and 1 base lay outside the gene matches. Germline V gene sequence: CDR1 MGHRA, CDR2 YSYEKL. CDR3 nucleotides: TGCGCCAGCAGCCAAGGGGGACAGGGCTCCTACAATGAGCAGTTCTTC. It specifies CASSQGGQGSYNEQFF.

The CDR3 region is CASSPAQGQNTEAFF. The CDR3 DNA follows: TGTGCCAGCAGCCCCGCCCAGGGGCAAAACACTGAAGCTTTCTTT. The genes are TRBV11-2 and TRBJ1-1, with D possibly TRBD1 on 6 matching bases. The V end was cut by 5 bases, the J end by 2 bases, with 15 bases between. Germline CDR1 and CDR2: SGHAT and FQNNGV. The CDR3 runs to 15 residues.